The clone carrying this TCR beta chain occurred many times. Its specificity is not known. The donors were in the approximately 130-subject validation cohort; that cohort was separate from the roughly 730-subject first cohort. Some clones are missing from TCRdb's copy, which holds only in-frame ones; the method was immunoSEQ multiplex PCR. The sample includes more than 100,000 clones, around nine tenths seen only once; the top ten take approximately 1.3%. The CDR3 has 13 amino acids. Germline V lookup: CDR1 MRHNA, CDR2 SNTAGT. Trimming shortened V by 0 bases and J by 6 bases, and 6 bases separated the two germline ends. This sample stems from a study of cytomegalovirus exposure and HLA in healthy donors. Study results and limitations: Associated with cytomegalovirus, according to the listing, were approximately 160 TCR beta chains.

V is TRBV6-4 and J is TRBJ2-1; the D is unclear. Sequencing was done on a sample of PBMCs. The origin of this receptor is a man aged 30 to 45 in good health and CMV-seronegative. CDR3 nucleotides: TGTGCCAGCAGTGACTCAGACTCCAATGAGCAGTTCTTC. Its translation: CASSDSDSNEQFF.